Shown below are 29 T cell receptor beta chains from a single sample sequenced in a study of blood T cell repertoires in COVID-19. Only in-frame clones appear in the TCRdb table, and some are missing; sequencing was by immunoSEQ multiplex PCR. Counted here are about 250,000 clones, around nine tenths occurring once; the ten biggest clones make up 1.5% to 2%. The specimen sequenced was PBMCs or T cells enriched from blood (not recorded which). These receptors were taken from a woman between 45 and 60 years old who had recovered from COVID-19.

The chain recombines TRBV29-1 with TRBJ1-1; TRBD1 is a possible D gene (6 bases). Trimming pared 6 bases from V and 0 bases from J, leaving 14 bases between. Germline V gene data show CDR1 as SQVTM and CDR2 as ANQGSEA. This CDR3 spans 14 amino acids. The DNA for the CDR3 is TGCAGCGTCTGCAGACAGGCAATGAACACTGAAGCTTTCTTT. Its protein product is CSVCRQAMNTEAFF. Filled out from reference TRBV29-1 and TRBJ1-1, the complete variable domain reads SAVISQKPSRDICQRGTSLTIQCQVDSQVTMMFWYRQQPGQSLTLIATANQGSEATYESGFVIDKFPISRPNLTFSTLTVSNMSPEDSSIYLCSVCRQAMNTEAFFGQGTRLTVV.

The CDR3, as DNA: TGTGCCAGCTCAACTACACAGGGTCGGAATGAGCAGTTCTTC. Translation gives CASSTTQGRNEQFF. V is TRBV18 and J is TRBJ2-1; a weak D match, TRBD1 (6 bases). The CDR3 consists of 14 residues. The V end was cut by 5 bases, the J end by 7 bases, with 15 bases between. Germline V gene data show CDR1 as KGHSH and CDR2 as LQKENI.

This chain joins TRBV7-3 and TRBJ2-7; 8 nucleotides match TRBD2. Germline V gives CDR1 SGHTA, CDR2 FQGTGA. The J segment lost 4 bases and the V segment lost 6 bases, leaving 23 bases of the junction unmatched. The CDR3 spans 19 residues. CDR3: CASSLTGRLVAGSGYEQYF. The CDR3 nucleotides are TGTGCCAGCAGTCTAACAGGGAGGTTGGTAGCGGGGAGTGGGTACGAGCAGTACTTC. The full variable domain, with the rest looked up from reference TRBV7-3 and TRBJ2-7, is GAGVSQTPSNKVTEKGKYVELRCDPISGHTALYWYRQSLGQGPEFLIYFQGTGAADDSGLPNDRFFAVRPEGSVSTLKIQRTERGDSAVYLCASSLTGRLVAGSGYEQYFGPGTRLTVT.

The chain has TRBV11-3 and TRBJ2-7; TRBD2 is a possible D gene (6 bases). The germline CDR1 and CDR2 sequences are SGHNT and YENEEA. The CDR3 runs to 13 residues. Trimming pared 1 base from V and 3 bases from J, leaving 7 bases between. Here the CDR3 DNA reads TGTGCCAGCAGCTTAGCGACTAGCTACGAGCAGTACTTC. Translating it yields CASSLATSYEQYF.

The V call is TRBV28, the J call TRBJ2-7; maybe TRBD2 (5 bases). This CDR3 comprises 15 residues. With 4 bases removed from V and 2 bases from J, the gap between germline ends came to 15 bases. The germline gives CDR1 MDHEN, CDR2 SYDVKM. The CDR3 nucleotides are TGTGCCAGCAGTTCTCCGGGCGGGTTTACCTACGAGCAGTACTTC. Protein product: CASSSPGGFTYEQYF.

The chain links TRBV2 to TRBJ2-3; maybe TRBD2 (5 bases). With 2 bases removed from V and 10 bases from J, the gap between germline ends came to 7 bases. This CDR3 has 11 amino acids. Germline loops: CDR1 SNHLY, CDR2 FYNNEI. The CDR3 bases are TGTGCCAGCAGTGAAATGAGGGCGCAGTATTTT. It specifies CASSEMRAQYF. The whole variable domain, filled in from reference TRBV2 and TRBJ2-3, reads EPEVTQTPSHQVTQMGQEVILRCVPISNHLYFYWYRQILGQKVEFLVSFYNNEISEKSEIFDDQFSVERPDGSNFTLKIRSTKLEDSAMYFCASSEMRAQYFGPGTRLTVL.

The rearrangement joins TRBV11-1 to TRBJ1-1; D might be TRBD1 (6 bases). This CDR3 contains 15 residues. V shed 5 bases and J shed 6 bases, with 19 bases lying between them. Germline CDR1 SGHAT, CDR2 FQDESV (reference sequence). The CDR3 region is CASSPQMQGSPEAFF. CDR3 nucleotide sequence: TGTGCCAGCAGCCCCCAGATGCAGGGGTCCCCTGAAGCTTTCTTT.

V and J are TRBV11-2 and TRBJ2-7; TRBD1 is a possible D gene (6 bases). The ends were cut back, 5 bases at V and 6 bases at J, with 17 bases in the middle. This CDR3 contains 14 residues. Germline V CDR1 and CDR2: SGHAT, FQNNGV. CDR3 nucleotides: TGTGCCAGCAGCCCAGCGCCAGGGGTGGTCGAGCAGTACTTC. This encodes CASSPAPGVVEQYF.

This chain connects TRBV19 to TRBJ1-5, with 9 bases matching TRBD1. In germline, CDR1 is LNHDA, CDR2 SQIVND (reference sequence). The CDR3 has 16 amino acids. V trimming: 1 base; J trimming: 2 bases; junction bases outside the gene matches: 3. The CDR3 loop reads CASSIGDRAGNQPQHF. DNA for the CDR3: TGTGCCAGTAGTATAGGGGACAGGGCGGGCAATCAGCCCCAGCATTTT.

The CDR3 nucleotides read TGTGCCGCACAGGGGAATTTGGGCGAGCAGTACTTC. It encodes CAAQGNLGEQYF. The rearrangement joins TRBV10-3 to TRBJ2-7, with 7 bases aligning to TRBD1. V shed 11 bases and J 6 bases; nucleotides not matched to a gene: 10. This CDR3 spans 12 amino acids. Germline CDR1 is ENHRY and CDR2 is SYGVKD.

This chain links TRBV30 with TRBJ2-7; perhaps TRBD1 as D (6 bases). This CDR3 comprises 13 residues. With 4 bases removed from V and 6 bases from J, the gap between germline ends came to 16 bases. Germline V gene data show CDR1 as GTSNPN and CDR2 as SVGIG (reference sequence). The CDR3 bases are TGTGCCTGGACCCACACGGACAGCCTCGAGCAGTACTTC. Residues: CAWTHTDSLEQYF.

The table lists this clone with a few counts. The V call is TRBV6-5, the J call TRBJ1-6; 9 bases align to TRBD1. The CDR3 sequence is 16 residues long. V shed 2 bases, J shed 4 bases, and the junction held 3 bases outside the gene matches. Germline CDR1 and CDR2: MNHEY and SVGAGI. CDR3 protein: CASSYGTGSYNSPLHF. The CDR3 DNA follows: TGTGCCAGCAGTTACGGGACAGGGAGTTATAATTCACCCCTCCACTTT.

This chain uses TRBV2 with TRBJ2-7; 9 bases agree with TRBD1. The V gene end was trimmed by 6 bases and the J gene end by 2 bases; junction bases not matched to a gene: 5. CDR3 size: 14 residues. Per the germline V gene, CDR1 is SNHLY and CDR2 is FYNNEI. CDR3: CASSGTGPPYEQYF. The DNA for the CDR3 is TGTGCCAGCAGCGGGACAGGGCCACCCTACGAGCAGTACTTC.

In DNA form, the CDR3 reads TGTGCCAGCAGTCTCCGGACAGGGATGGAGACCCAGTACTTC. It codes for CASSLRTGMETQYF. The chain employs TRBV2 and TRBJ2-5; 8 positions match TRBD1. J lost 5 bases, V lost 5 bases, and 7 bases had no gene match. The CDR3 is made up of 14 amino acids. Germline values: CDR1 SNHLY, CDR2 FYNNEI.

The V and J genes are TRBV4-1 and TRBJ2-1, with a weak D call TRBD2 (7 bases). V dropped 4 bases and J dropped 6 bases, with 25 bases sitting between them. From germline, CDR1 is MGHRA and CDR2 YSYEKL. The CDR3 length is 18 residues. CDR3 protein: CASSLGPYRDYATNEQFF. For the CDR3, the DNA is TGCGCCAGCAGCCTAGGGCCTTACAGGGACTACGCGACCAATGAGCAGTTCTTC.

This chain joins TRBV30 and TRBJ1-4; 9 positions match TRBD1. CDR3 length: 13 amino acids. With V trimmed by 7 bases and J by 7 bases, 7 bases remained unmatched. The germline CDR1 and CDR2 sequences are GTSNPN and SVGIG (reference sequence). As DNA, the CDR3 is TGTGCCTTCAAGGACAGGGGCGGTGAAAAACTGTTTTTT. It is translated as CAFKDRGGEKLFF.

This clone was observed a single time. The CDR3 DNA is TGCGCCAGCAGCTTGGACAGGTTGGGCGGGGAGCTGTTTTTT. Its protein product is CASSLDRLGGELFF. This chain links TRBV5-1 with TRBJ2-2; TRBD1 is a possible D gene (5 bases). With 0 bases removed from V and 7 bases from J, the gap between germline ends came to 10 bases. The CDR3 has 14 residues. Germline V CDR1 and CDR2: SGHRS, YFSETQ.

V is TRBV24-1 and J is TRBJ1-3; 7 nucleotides line up with TRBD1. Germline lookup yields CDR1 KGHDR and CDR2 SFDVKD. V lost 9 bases and J lost 8; bases outside the gene matches: 9. CDR3 length equals 13 residues. The CDR3 spells CATYYRGLDTIYF. CDR3 nucleotides: TGTGCCACCTACTACAGGGGCTTGGACACCATATATTTT.

The genes are TRBV5-6 and TRBJ1-5; 10 bases line up with TRBD1. The germline gives CDR1 SGHDT, CDR2 YYEEEE. The CDR3 extends over 18 amino acids. The junction had 12 bases not matched to a gene; V was cut back by 0 bases and J by 6 bases. In DNA, the CDR3 is TGTGCCAGCAGCTTGGGTAGGGGACAGGGGAACCGAATTCAGCCCCAGCATTTT. This translates into CASSLGRGQGNRIQPQHF.

The V gene is TRBV3-1 (or the pseudogene TRBV3-2), the J gene TRBJ2-1; D unclear. This CDR3 has 12 amino acids. Germline CDR1 LGHDT, CDR2 YNNKEL (reference sequence). Trimming took off 2 bases at V and 9 bases at J, with 8 bases between the two ends. The CDR3 DNA follows: TGTGCCAGCAGCCAATCTAGTCCTGAGCAGTTCTTC. Protein sequence: CASSQSSPEQFF.

The chain carries TRBV3-1 (or the pseudogene TRBV3-2) and TRBJ2-7, with no clear D. V lost 3 bases and J 4 bases, leaving 4 bases between the germline ends. Germline assignment: CDR1 LGHDT and CDR2 YNNKEL (reference sequence). The CDR3 totals 11 residues. The CDR3 sequence is CASSHGYEQYF. The DNA for the CDR3 is TGTGCCAGCAGCCACGGGTACGAGCAGTACTTC.

In this sample, this clone turned up once. The chain recombines TRBV11-2 with TRBJ2-4; 14 positions agree with TRBD2. This CDR3 is 18 amino acids long. V was pared by 5 bases and J by 0 bases, with 6 bases of the junction left unmatched. Germline loops: CDR1 SGHAT, CDR2 FQNNGV. The CDR3 sequence is CASSRGLAGVKAKNIQYF. The CDR3 nucleotides are TGTGCCAGCAGCAGGGGACTAGCGGGAGTTAAAGCCAAAAACATTCAGTACTTC.

The chain carries TRBV9 and TRBJ2-1, with D perhaps TRBD1 (6 bases). Trimming took 0 bases from V and 7 from J, leaving 14 bases between them. The CDR3 consists of 15 residues. Looked up from germline, CDR1 is SGDLS and CDR2 is YYNGEE. CDR3 sequence reads: CASSVASGVWNEQFF. CDR3 nucleotide sequence: TGTGCCAGCAGCGTAGCGTCAGGGGTTTGGAATGAGCAGTTCTTC.

The DNA of the CDR3 is TGTGCCAGCAGTGAACGGACTAGCGGGAGCAATGAGCAGTTCTTC. The encoded protein is CASSERTSGSNEQFF. The V call is TRBV2, the J call TRBJ2-1; TRBD2 aligns across 13 bases. The CDR3 is 15 residues long. V trimming: 2 bases; J trimming: 6 bases; junction bases outside the gene matches: 1. Germline V lookup: CDR1 SNHLY, CDR2 FYNNEI.

The genes are TRBV5-1 and TRBJ1-4; a possible D gene is TRBD1 (5 bases). The CDR3 is 15 residues long. Germline V lookup: CDR1 SGHRS, CDR2 YFSETQ. The ends were cut back, 0 bases at V and 6 bases at J, with 12 bases in the middle. The CDR3 sequence is CASSLVTAQDEKLFF. CDR3 DNA: TGCGCCAGCAGCTTGGTGACAGCGCAGGATGAAAAACTGTTTTTT.

This clone has only one observation. The J gene is TRBJ1-5, the V gene TRBV19, with no clear D. Trimming cost V 3 bases and J 4 bases, with 13 bases left between them. This CDR3 is built from 15 residues. Looked up from germline, CDR1 is LNHDA and CDR2 is SQIVND (reference sequence). This chain's CDR3 is CASSISRAVNQPQHF. Here the CDR3 DNA reads TGTGCCAGTAGTATCTCGAGGGCTGTAAATCAGCCCCAGCATTTT.

This chain joins TRBV19 and TRBJ1-5, with D tentatively TRBD1 (5 bases). Germline assignment: CDR1 LNHDA and CDR2 SQIVND (reference sequence). Trimming pared 7 bases from V and 6 bases from J, leaving 19 bases between. The CDR3 runs 15 residues. The CDR3 here is CASKTWRGQGQPQHF. In DNA, the CDR3 is TGTGCCAGTAAAACCTGGAGGGGCCAAGGTCAGCCCCAGCATTTT.

The chain combines TRBV12-5 with TRBJ2-1; possibly TRBD1 for D (6 bases). The CDR3 runs 15 residues. V was shortened by 4 bases and J by 5 bases, with 15 bases between the two germline ends. The germline V gene encodes CDR1 LGHNT and CDR2 FRNRAP. The CDR3 protein is CASGSSADRNNEQFF. The CDR3 DNA sequence: TGTGCTAGTGGTTCCTCGGCCGACAGGAACAATGAGCAGTTCTTC.

The gene calls are TRBV7-2 and TRBJ1-6, with D hard to call. Germline assignment: CDR1 SGHTA and CDR2 FQGNSA. Trimming shortened V by 3 bases and J by 10 bases, and 19 bases separated the two germline ends. The CDR3 contains 16 residues. Here the CDR3 reads CASSFMVGQVGSPLHF. The CDR3 bases are TGTGCCAGCAGCTTTATGGTGGGCCAGGTTGGGTCACCCCTCCACTTT.